A single sample gave rise to the 10 T cell receptor beta chains below, sequenced in a study of beta chain features in type 1 diabetes (dated by TCRdb to the late 2010s). The receptor library was made with the immunoSEQ multiplex PCR assay. The entire amount of isolated RNA was reverse transcribed using the High Capacity cDNA Reverse Transcription Kit, so the sequenced TCRB transcripts were expressed ones. TCRdb retrieved this table from immuneACCESS and kept in-frame rearrangements only. Not all clones are present; in checked studies, unresolved V genes account for under half, and no reason is known for the remainder. For this sample the table gives roughly 370,000 clones, of which about 15% were detected only once. The ten largest clonotypes hold 0.03% to 0.04% of the sample. The sample comprised naive CD4+ T cells from blood. What the cell subset or site label conveys for this sample: true naive CD4+ T cells. Source of these receptors: a young man in good health.

This clone was seen more than once but under ten times. This chain connects TRBV7-9 to TRBJ2-3; D is perhaps TRBD1 (6 bases). V was pared by 5 bases and J by 3 bases, with 15 bases between. CDR3 length: 15 residues. Germline CDR1 and CDR2: SEHNR and FQNEAQ (reference sequence). The CDR3 coding sequence is TGTGCCAGCAGCCGAGGAGACAGGACAACAGATACGCAGTATTTT. Amino acids: CASSRGDRTTDTQYF.

This rearrangement joins TRBV9 to TRBJ2-2, with a possible D match to TRBD2 (6 bases). V lost 3 bases, J lost 6 bases, and 15 bases lay in between. The V gene's germline CDR1 is SGDLS and CDR2 YYNGEE. The CDR3 runs to 15 residues. The CDR3 is CASSASTSWPGELFF. CDR3 bases: TGTGCCAGCAGCGCTTCGACTAGTTGGCCCGGGGAGCTGTTTTTT.

The chain uses TRBV30 and TRBJ2-1; D unclear. Germline CDR1 and CDR2: GTSNPN and SVGIG (reference sequence). CDR3 length: 11 amino acids. Trimming cost V 3 bases and J 9 bases, with 9 bases left between them. The DNA for the CDR3 is TGTGCCTGGAGGCCCAATAGTGAGCAGTTCTTC. Translation: CAWRPNSEQFF.

This clone turned up a few times. The rearrangement joins TRBV4-3 to TRBJ1-2; a possible D gene is TRBD1 (5 bases). V lost 0 bases and J lost 4, with 9 bases in between. The germline CDR1 and CDR2 sequences are LGHNA and YSLEER. This CDR3 is 14 amino acids long. The CDR3 coding sequence is TGCGCCAGCAGCCAAGAGCAGGGCCTCTATGGCTACACCTTC. This encodes CASSQEQGLYGYTF.

Only a few counts were recorded for this clone. This rearrangement joins TRBV2 to TRBJ2-3; 11 positions match TRBD2. Looked up from germline, CDR1 is SNHLY and CDR2 is FYNNEI. The V and J ends lost 0 bases and 2 bases, in that order; junction bases with no gene match: 4. This CDR3 region has 17 residues. This CDR3 reads CASSEAILAGVTDTQYF. The DNA of the CDR3 is TGTGCCAGCAGTGAAGCCATACTAGCGGGGGTCACAGATACGCAGTATTTT. Based on the CDR3 plus reference TRBV2 and TRBJ2-3, the full variable domain is EPEVTQTPSHQVTQMGQEVILRCVPISNHLYFYWYRQILGQKVEFLVSFYNNEISEKSEIFDDQFSVERPDGSNFTLKIRSTKLEDSAMYFCASSEAILAGVTDTQYFGPGTRLTVL.

This clone appeared a few times. The genes are TRBV18 and TRBJ2-5, with TRBD1 identical over 8 bases. V was pared by 3 bases and J by 3 bases, with 6 bases of the junction left unmatched. Germline-derived CDR1 and CDR2 are KGHSH and LQKENI. CDR3 length equals 15 residues. CDR3 in amino acids: CASSPWDRIKETQYF. The CDR3 DNA reads as TGTGCCAGCTCACCCTGGGACAGGATAAAAGAGACCCAGTACTTC.

This clone occurred a few times. V gene TRBV7-2 combines with J gene TRBJ1-1; D is ambiguous. Germline V gene sequence: CDR1 SGHTA, CDR2 FQGNSA. V was clipped by 3 bases and J by 1 base, with 6 bases between them. The CDR3 covers 13 residues. The CDR3 DNA is TGTGCCAGCAGCTTGGAGGAGAACACTGAAGCTTTCTTT. This translates into CASSLEENTEAFF.

This clone was counted only a few times. Here the CDR3 DNA reads TGTGCCAGCAGCCCCGCCGGGACTGGGGTTGGCAATGAGCAGTTCTTC. Protein sequence: CASSPAGTGVGNEQFF. The genes are TRBV7-2 and TRBJ2-1, with a possible D match to TRBD2 (6 bases). V was cut by 5 bases and J by 6 bases, with 20 bases left in between. Germline values: CDR1 SGHTA, CDR2 FQGNSA. There are 16 residues in the CDR3.

About this clone itself: Other DNA variants within this sample encode the same CDR3. The chain employs TRBV7-9 and TRBJ2-1; D possibly corresponds to TRBD2 (5 bases). The germline CDR1 and CDR2 sequences are SEHNR and FQNEAQ (reference sequence). The V end lost 1 base, the J end lost 0 bases, and 10 bases lay between the germline ends. The CDR3 consists of 16 residues. The CDR3 sequence is CASSLVSGSSYNEQFF. The CDR3 DNA sequence: TGTGCCAGCAGCTTAGTTTCGGGGAGCTCCTACAATGAGCAGTTCTTC.

This clone was counted between two and nine times. The rearrangement uses TRBV15 and TRBJ2-1; 7 bases agree with TRBD2. The CDR3 covers 16 residues. Germline CDR1 LNHNV, CDR2 YYDKDF (reference sequence). The junction had 12 bases not matched to a gene; V was cut back by 3 bases and J by 7 bases. The CDR3 DNA reads TGTGCCACCAGCAGGGAACTAGCGTCCACGGGGAATGAGCAGTTCTTC. This codes for CATSRELASTGNEQFF.